This T cell receptor (beta chain) came from a study of T cell responses to AZD1222 COVID-19 vaccine. Whole-study results and caveats: Seropositive at baseline were only 5 to 7 AZD1222 recipients.

Profiling relied on immunoSEQ multiplex PCR, and the TCRdb table lists in-frame clones only, not all of them. The table lists about 180,000 clones, around 90% of them singletons. On this clone: What it binds is not known.

This CDR3 is built from 15 residues. J lost 7 bases, V lost 3 bases, and 10 bases had no gene match. In germline, CDR1 is MNHEY, CDR2 SMNVEV (reference sequence). The sequence derives from an adult in good health. The genes are TRBV27 and TRBJ2-7, with 9 bases that match TRBD1. Material: peripheral blood, obtained on day 0 of AZD1222 vaccination. The CDR3 region has the DNA TGTGCCAGCAGTTTTGGGACAGGGACGCCTAAGGAGCAGTACTTC. Amino acid sequence: CASSFGTGTPKEQYF.